The rows below give T cell receptor beta chains drawn from one sample of a study of blood T cell repertoires in COVID-19. Some clones are missing from TCRdb's copy, which holds only in-frame ones; the method was immunoSEQ multiplex PCR. The profile shows approximately 170,000 clones, about four fifths of them singletons. The sequencing input was PBMCs or T cells enriched from blood (not recorded which). The receptors shown here come from a middle-aged man who had recovered from COVID-19. CDR3s include the opening cysteine and the closing phenylalanine or tryptophan. A D gene is named only where the DNA matches it firmly. Clone sizes are given selectively: once, few, many, or a class where the clone is expanded.

>NA|once|TRBJ2-1|TRBV6-5
CASSYSPGARDNEQFF
TGTGCCAGCAGTTACTCTCCAGGGGCGCGCGATAATGAGCAGTTCTTC
>NA|NA|TRBJ1-2|TRBV3-1/TRBV3-2
CASSQGTGSYGYTF
TGTGCCAGCAGCCAAGGAACAGGTTCCTATGGCTACACCTTC
>NA|few|TRBJ1-3|TRBV14
CASSPPGANTIYF
TGTGCCAGCAGCCCTCCGGGAGCAAACACCATATATTTT
>TRBD2|NA|TRBJ2-6|TRBV5-1
CASSLSGGNRGANVLTF
TGCGCCAGCAGCCTCAGCGGGGGGAATCGTGGGGCCAACGTCCTGACTTTC
>TRBD2|NA|TRBJ2-3|TRBV7-9
CASGIALAGTDTQYF
TGTGCCAGCGGCATCGCACTAGCGGGCACAGATACGCAGTATTTT
>TRBD2|NA|TRBJ2-3|TRBV9
CASSVPGGATDTQYF
TGTGCCAGCAGCGTTCCCGGGGGGGCAACAGATACGCAGTATTTT
>TRBD1|NA|TRBJ2-5|TRBV20-1
CSVSPLGQQETQYF
TGCAGTGTTAGTCCCTTGGGACAGCAAGAGACCCAGTACTTC
>TRBD2|NA|TRBJ2-5|TRBV13
CASSSRSGGTQETQYF
TGTGCCAGCAGCTCCCGTAGCGGGGGGACCCAAGAGACCCAGTACTTC
>TRBD1|NA|TRBJ1-2|TRBV9
CASSVEETGFGNYGYTF
TGTGCCAGCAGCGTAGAGGAGACAGGGTTCGGAAACTATGGCTACACCTTC
>NA|few|TRBJ1-1|TRBV28
CASSSAGRDTEAFF
TGTGCCAGCAGTTCCGCAGGGAGGGACACTGAAGCTTTCTTT
>TRBD2|NA|TRBJ2-2|TRBV28
CASSFTSGGGELFF
TGTGCCAGCAGTTTCACTAGCGGGGGCGGGGAGCTGTTTTTT
>TRBD1|NA|TRBJ1-2|TRBV7-2
CASSLGQGAYGYTF
TGTGCCAGCAGCTTAGGACAGGGGGCCTATGGCTACACCTTC
>TRBD1|NA|TRBJ1-2|TRBV9
CASSGRQGGVGYTF
TGTGCCAGCAGCGGTAGACAGGGAGGTGTTGGCTACACCTTC
>TRBD1|NA|TRBJ1-2|TRBV30
CAWSGQGRGFDYTF
TGTGCCTGGAGTGGACAGGGGCGGGGGTTTGACTACACCTTC
>NA|NA|TRBJ1-2|TRBV3-1/TRBV3-2
CASSLGRNGYTF
TGTGCCAGCAGCCTGGGGCGTAATGGCTACACCTTC
>TRBD1|NA|TRBJ1-2|TRBV5-4
CASSFLSGGFGYTF
TGTGCCAGCAGCTTCCTGTCAGGGGGCTTTGGCTACACCTTC
>NA|NA|TRBJ1-6|TRBV14
CASSQDRPGNSPLHF
TGTGCCAGCAGCCAAGATCGGCCAGGCAATTCACCCCTCCACTTT
>TRBD2|NA|TRBJ2-7|TRBV27
CASRGGGVREQYF
TGTGCCAGCAGGGGGGGAGGGGTACGTGAGCAGTACTTC
>TRBD1|NA|TRBJ1-3|TRBV29-1
CSVEPTGGLNTIYF
TGCAGCGTTGAGCCCACAGGGGGTCTAAACACCATATATTTT
>TRBD1|NA|TRBJ2-5|TRBV7-2
CASSLVGQGAMETQYF
TGTGCCAGCAGCTTAGTGGGACAGGGGGCAATGGAGACCCAGTACTTC
>NA|NA|TRBJ1-2|TRBV5-8
CASSLFKEQYGYTF
TGTGCCAGCAGCTTGTTTAAGGAACAGTATGGCTACACCTTC
>NA|NA|TRBJ1-1|TRBV2
CASLSQGMNTEAFF
TGTGCCAGCTTGTCACAGGGCATGAACACTGAAGCTTTCTTT
>TRBD1|NA|TRBJ1-5|TRBV4-3
CASSRGQGNQPQHF
TGCGCCAGCAGCCGAGGACAGGGTAATCAGCCCCAGCATTTT
>TRBD1|NA|TRBJ2-5|TRBV5-1
CASSWTGTGETQYF
TGCGCCAGCAGCTGGACAGGGACGGGAGAGACCCAGTACTTC
>NA|NA|TRBJ2-4|TRBV6-1
CASSESSGLLAKNIQYF
TGTGCCAGCAGTGAAAGCTCGGGACTTTTAGCCAAAAACATTCAGTACTTC
>TRBD1|few|TRBJ1-1|TRBV6-2/TRBV6-3
CASSYRAPWYRGPVMNTEAFF
TGTGCCAGCAGTTACCGGGCCCCATGGTACAGGGGGCCCGTCATGAACACTGAAGCTTTCTTT
>NA|NA|TRBJ2-7|TRBV27
CASSLRGGYSYEQYF
TGTGCCAGCAGTTTGAGGGGGGGATACTCGTACGAGCAGTACTTC
>TRBD1|once|TRBJ2-5|TRBV6-5
CASARDRVGETQYF
TGTGCCAGTGCCCGAGACAGGGTTGGAGAGACCCAGTACTTC
>NA|NA|TRBJ1-1|TRBV28
CASMDRPNTEAFF
TGTGCCAGCATGGACAGACCTAACACTGAAGCTTTCTTT
>NA|NA|TRBJ2-3|TRBV4-2
CASSPITYTDTQYF
TGTGCCAGCAGCCCTATTACCTATACCGATACGCAGTATTTT
>NA|NA|TRBJ1-5|TRBV6-2/TRBV6-3
CASSYSPYSNQPQHF
TGTGCCAGCAGTTACTCCCCCTATAGCAATCAGCCCCAGCATTTT
>TRBD1|NA|TRBJ2-7|TRBV4-3
CASSQDIAGQGYEQYF
TGCGCCAGCAGCCAAGATATTGCGGGACAGGGGTACGAGCAGTACTTC